The T cell receptor (beta chain) described here comes from a study of T cells in tuberculosis. Regarding the study as a whole: Samples were chosen by availability of cryopreserved specimens. Smaller alpha distances in active tuberculosis partly reflected shorter CDR3-alpha lengths.

Regarding this clone: The antigen is undetermined.

There are 14 residues in the CDR3. V dropped 3 bases and J dropped 6 bases, with 12 bases sitting between them. Germline loops: CDR1 MNHEY, CDR2 SMNVEV (reference sequence). The assay was immunoSEQ multiplex PCR, and TCRdb's table has in-frame clones only and misses some. Among about 32,000 clones listed, approximately 94% were seen once. The receptor was isolated from a donor aged 5-35 years with latent tuberculosis or without tuberculosis infection. The sequencing input was PBMCs. This chain uses TRBV27 with TRBJ2-1; D is perhaps TRBD1 (6 bases). The CDR3 spells CASSLQGPPNEQFF. Written as DNA, the CDR3 is TGTGCCAGCAGTTTGCAGGGGCCCCCCAATGAGCAGTTCTTC.